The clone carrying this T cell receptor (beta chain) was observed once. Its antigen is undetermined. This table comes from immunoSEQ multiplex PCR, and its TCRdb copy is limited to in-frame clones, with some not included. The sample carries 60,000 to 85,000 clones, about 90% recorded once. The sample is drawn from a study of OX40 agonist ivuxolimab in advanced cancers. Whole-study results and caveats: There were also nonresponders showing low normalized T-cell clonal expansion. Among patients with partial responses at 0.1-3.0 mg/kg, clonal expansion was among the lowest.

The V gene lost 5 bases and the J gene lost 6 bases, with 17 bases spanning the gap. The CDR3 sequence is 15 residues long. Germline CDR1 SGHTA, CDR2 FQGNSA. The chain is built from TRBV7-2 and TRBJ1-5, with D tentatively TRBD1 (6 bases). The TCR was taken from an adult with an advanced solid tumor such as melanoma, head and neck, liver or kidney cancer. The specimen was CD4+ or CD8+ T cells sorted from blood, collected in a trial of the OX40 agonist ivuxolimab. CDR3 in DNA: TGTGCCAGCAGCCGGGACATCCGAGGCTTTCAGCCCCAGCATTTT. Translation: CASSRDIRGFQPQHF.